The T cell receptor beta chain under discussion was sequenced for a study of PD-1 blockade in classical Hodgkin lymphoma. The study's findings and limits: Researchers reported that CD4+ TCR diversity, though not CD8+, rose significantly by C4D1.

Sequencing used immunoSEQ multiplex PCR; TCRdb keeps in-frame clones, though not all of them. Here the sample spans about 17,000 clones, roughly three quarters being singletons. As regards this clone: Its antigen is unidentified.

The time point: cycle 4 day 1 (C4D1), after 5 to 7 weeks of nivolumab. Brentuximab vedotin exposure varied among the patients, all of whom had relapsed after autologous stem cell transplantation. Negative magnetic selection isolated CD4+ T cells from thawed PBMCs. With 5 bases removed from V and 0 bases from J, the gap between germline ends came to 5 bases. The germline V gene encodes CDR1 SEHNR and CDR2 FQNEAQ (reference sequence). CDR3 size: 12 residues. This sample comprised CD4+ T cells from blood, obtained before the fourth cycle of nivolumab. This TCR came from a human donor with classical Hodgkin lymphoma. This sequence joins TRBV7-9 and TRBJ2-7; D is unclear. The CDR3 loop is CASSGNSYEQYF. DNA of the CDR3: TGTGCCAGCAGCGGGAACTCCTACGAGCAGTACTTC.